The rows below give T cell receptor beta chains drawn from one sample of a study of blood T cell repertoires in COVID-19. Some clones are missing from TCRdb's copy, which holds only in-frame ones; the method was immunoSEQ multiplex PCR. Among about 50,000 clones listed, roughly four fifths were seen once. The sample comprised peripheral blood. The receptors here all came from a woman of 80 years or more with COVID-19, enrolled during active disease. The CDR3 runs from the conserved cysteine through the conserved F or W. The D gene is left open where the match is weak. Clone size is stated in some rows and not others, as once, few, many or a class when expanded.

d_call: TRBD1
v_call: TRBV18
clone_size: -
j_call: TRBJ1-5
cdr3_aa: CASSPGRQGQQPQHF
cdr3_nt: TGTGCCAGCTCACCGGGTCGACAGGGCCAGCAGCCCCAGCATTTT

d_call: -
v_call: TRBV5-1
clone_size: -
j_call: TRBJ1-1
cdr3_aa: CASSLGGADTEAFF
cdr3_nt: TGCGCCAGCAGCCTCGGGGGGGCCGACACTGAAGCTTTCTTT

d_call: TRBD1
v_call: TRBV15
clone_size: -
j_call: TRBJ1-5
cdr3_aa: CATSRPTGYNQPQHF
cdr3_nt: TGTGCCACCAGCAGACCGACAGGGTACAATCAGCCCCAGCATTTT

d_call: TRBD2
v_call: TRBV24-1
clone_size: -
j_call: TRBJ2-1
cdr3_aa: CATSDPLGGSNEQFF
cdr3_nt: TGTGCCACCAGTGACCCCCTGGGAGGGAGCAATGAGCAGTTCTTC

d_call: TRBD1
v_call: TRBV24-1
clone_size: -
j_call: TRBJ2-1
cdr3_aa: CATSDPSDRGLINEQFF
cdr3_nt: TGTGCCACCAGTGATCCCTCGGACAGGGGGCTAATAAATGAGCAGTTCTTC

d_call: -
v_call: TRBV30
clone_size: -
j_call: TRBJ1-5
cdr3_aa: CAWSVPSRGASNQPQHF
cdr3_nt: TGTGCCTGGAGTGTACCCAGTCGGGGGGCTAGCAATCAGCCCCAGCATTTT

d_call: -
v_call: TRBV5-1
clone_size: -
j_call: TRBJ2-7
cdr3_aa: CASSFGSSYEQYF
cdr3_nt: TGCGCCAGCAGCTTTGGGAGTTCCTACGAGCAGTACTTC

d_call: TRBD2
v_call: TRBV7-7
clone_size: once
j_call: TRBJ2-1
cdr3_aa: CASSLGLAGRGEQFF
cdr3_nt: TGTGCTAGCAGCCTGGGACTAGCGGGCAGAGGGGAGCAGTTCTTC

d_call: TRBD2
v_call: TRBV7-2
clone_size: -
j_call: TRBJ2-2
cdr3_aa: CASSKTSGVRSGELFF
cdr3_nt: TGTGCCAGCAGCAAGACTAGCGGGGTTAGGTCCGGGGAGCTGTTTTTT

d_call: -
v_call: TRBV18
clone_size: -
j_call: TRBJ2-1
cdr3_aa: CASSPDASRDNEQFF
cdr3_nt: TGTGCCAGCTCACCAGACGCTAGCAGAGACAATGAGCAGTTCTTC

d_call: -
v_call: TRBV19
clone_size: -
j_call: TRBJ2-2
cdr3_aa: CASRRQRNTGELFF
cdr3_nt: TGTGCCAGTAGACGACAGAGGAACACCGGGGAGCTGTTTTTT

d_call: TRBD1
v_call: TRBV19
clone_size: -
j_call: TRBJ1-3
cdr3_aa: CASTTQGAGNTIYF
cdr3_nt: TGTGCCAGTACCACACAGGGGGCTGGAAACACCATATATTTT

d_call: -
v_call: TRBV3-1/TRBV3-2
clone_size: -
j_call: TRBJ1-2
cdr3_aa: CASSQGGWDYGYTF
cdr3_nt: TGTGCCAGCAGCCAAGGCGGCTGGGACTATGGCTACACCTTC

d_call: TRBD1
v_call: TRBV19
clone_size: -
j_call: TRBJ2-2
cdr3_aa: CASSSGTGVLGELFF
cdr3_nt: TGTGCCAGTAGTAGTGGGACAGGGGTACTCGGGGAGCTGTTTTTT

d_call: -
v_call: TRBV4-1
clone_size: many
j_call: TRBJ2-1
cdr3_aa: CASSQASGVRVEQFF
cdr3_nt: TGCGCCAGCAGCCAGGCCTCAGGGGTTAGGGTTGAGCAGTTCTTC

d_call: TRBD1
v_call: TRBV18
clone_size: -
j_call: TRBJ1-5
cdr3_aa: CASSPGTGSFQPQHF
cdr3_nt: TGTGCCAGCTCACCCGGGACAGGCTCTTTTCAGCCCCAGCATTTT

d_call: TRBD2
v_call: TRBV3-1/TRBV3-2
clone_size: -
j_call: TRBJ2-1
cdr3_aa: CASSHWASGRGNNEQFF
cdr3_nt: TGTGCCAGCAGCCATTGGGCTAGCGGGAGGGGTAACAATGAGCAGTTCTTC

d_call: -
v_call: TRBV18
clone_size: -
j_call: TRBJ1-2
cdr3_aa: CASSPPVGRVGYTF
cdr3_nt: TGTGCCAGCTCACCACCGGTCGGCAGGGTTGGCTACACCTTC

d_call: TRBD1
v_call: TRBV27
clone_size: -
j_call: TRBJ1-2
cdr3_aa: CASTRTGGNYGYTF
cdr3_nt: TGTGCCAGCACCCGGACAGGGGGGAATTATGGCTACACCTTC

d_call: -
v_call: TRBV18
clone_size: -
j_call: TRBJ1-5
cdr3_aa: CASSPGQGNQPQHF
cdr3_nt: TGTGCCAGCTCACCAGGGCAGGGCAATCAGCCCCAGCATTTT

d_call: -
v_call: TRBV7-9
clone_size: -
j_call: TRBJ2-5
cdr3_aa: CASSSPRETQYF
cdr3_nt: TGTGCCAGCAGCTCCCCCCGGGAGACCCAGTACTTC